This TCR beta chain came from a study of tumor and adjacent non-tumor tissue in lung cancer. Three rounds of nested PCR, following a modified ARM-PCR protocol, produced the TCRbeta library. TCRdb ran MiXCR on the multiplex PCR reads and lists one entry per CDR3 protein. The sample has 85,000 to 130,000 distinct CDR3 sequences, around three fifths seen once. The CDR3 spans 13 residues. As concerns this clonotype: Its target is not known. The CDR3 ends on some other residue instead of the conserved phenylalanine or tryptophan, so this is likely a read error.

The template was RNA from unsorted bulk tissue. This non-tumor lung sample came from over 3 cm beyond the tumor edge. Study findings and constraints: Tumor repertoires had a smaller top 100 clone share than normal lung.

The receptor was isolated from a man between 25 and 39 years old with non-small cell lung cancer. The sequenced sample consisted of distant non-tumor lung tissue. The chain couples TRBV12-3 or TRBV12-4 to TRBJ2-1, with a weak D call TRBD2 (5 bases). CDR3 sequence reads: CATSFVVGEEQFL. The CDR3 nucleotides read TGTGCAACCAGTTTTGTAGTTGGGGAGGAGCAGTTCCTC.